This passage covers 13 T cell receptor beta chains from one sample sequenced in a study of cytomegalovirus exposure and HLA in healthy donors. It was with 60 Vbeta and 13 Jbeta primers that the PCR ran. Here immunoSEQ multiplex PCR was the method, and the copy in TCRdb shows in-frame clones only, minus some. The table has just over 150,000 clones, 84% seen once. Material: PBMCs. These receptors all come from a man younger than 35 in good health and CMV-seronegative.

V and J are TRBV28 and TRBJ1-1; 8 positions match TRBD1. This CDR3 region has 15 residues. Trimming removed 8 bases from V and 1 base from J; junction bases left unmatched: 9. Germline V gene data show CDR1 as MDHEN and CDR2 as SYDVKM. The CDR3 bases are TGTGCCAGCCTAACAGGGGGGGCGCCGAACACTGAAGCTTTCTTT. Protein: CASLTGGAPNTEAFF.

The V and J genes are TRBV7-2 and TRBJ2-2; TRBD2 matches 13 bases. V dropped 6 bases and J dropped 5; count of bases not matched to a gene: 0. The CDR3 extends over 14 amino acids. The germline V gene has CDR1 SGHTA and CDR2 FQGNSA. The CDR3 region has the DNA TGTGCCAGCAGGACTAGCGGGGGGACCGGGGAGCTGTTTTTT. Translating gives CASRTSGGTGELFF.

This clone was recorded a few times. CDR3 bases: TGTGCCAGCAGTTTCCGCGGGGGCGCCGACACCGGGGAGCTGTTTTTT. This codes for CASSFRGGADTGELFF. The V and J genes are TRBV28 and TRBJ2-2; weak D call: TRBD2 (7 bases). The CDR3 is 16 amino acids. With 3 bases removed from V and 3 bases from J, the gap between germline ends came to 14 bases. CDR1 is MDHEN and CDR2 is SYDVKM in the germline V gene.

The chain combines TRBV28 with TRBJ2-1; TRBD1 aligns across 9 bases. This CDR3 spans 15 amino acids. The V segment lost 7 bases and the J segment 4 bases; nucleotides outside the gene matches: 8. Germline assignment: CDR1 MDHEN and CDR2 SYDVKM. The CDR3 region is CASTLGDRDYNEQFF. The CDR3 nucleotides are TGTGCCAGCACCTTGGGGGACAGGGATTACAATGAGCAGTTCTTC.

The chain links TRBV2 to TRBJ1-2; 8 bases are shared with TRBD1. The ends lost 4 bases at V and 0 bases at J; junction bases unmatched: 4. The CDR3 length is 15 residues. Germline CDR1 reads SNHLY; CDR2 reads FYNNEI. The CDR3 sequence is CASSGGQETNYGYTF. The CDR3 DNA sequence: TGTGCCAGCAGTGGGGGACAGGAGACTAACTATGGCTACACCTTC.

This sequence joins TRBV5-4 and TRBJ2-3; D is uncertain. The CDR3 contains 13 residues. CDR1 and CDR2 from the germline V gene are SGHNT and YYREEE (reference sequence). Trimming removed 0 bases at V and 3 bases at J, with 5 bases between. The CDR3, as DNA: TGTGCCAGCAGCTTGGCTGTTACAGATACGCAGTATTTT. This gives the protein CASSLAVTDTQYF. The whole variable domain, filled in from reference TRBV5-4 and TRBJ2-3, reads ETGVTQSPTHLIKTRGQQVTLRCSSQSGHNTVSWYQQALGQGPQFIFQYYREEENGRGNFPPRFSGLQFPNYSSELNVNALELDDSALYLCASSLAVTDTQYFGPGTRLTVL.

The chain employs TRBV9 and TRBJ2-5, with 8 bases identical to TRBD1. The CDR3 has 13 amino acids. Germline CDR1 reads SGDLS; CDR2 reads YYNGEE. Trimming cost V 2 bases and J 4 bases; bases outside gene matches: 1. The CDR3 nucleotides are TGTGCCAGCAGCGTCAGGGGGCGAGAGACCCAGTACTTC. Protein: CASSVRGRETQYF.

This chain uses TRBV28 with TRBJ2-2, with D uncertain. Trimming took off 8 bases at V and 4 bases at J, with 14 bases between the two ends. Germline V CDR1 and CDR2: MDHEN, SYDVKM. The CDR3 consists of 14 residues. CDR3 sequence: CASLRLVGTGELFF. The CDR3 nucleotides are TGTGCCAGCCTCCGACTCGTGGGCACCGGGGAGCTGTTTTTT.

V gene TRBV9 combines with J gene TRBJ2-1; 9 bases line up with TRBD2. V shed 0 bases and J 5 bases; nucleotides not matched to a gene: 6. This CDR3 is 16 amino acids long. CDR1 is SGDLS and CDR2 is YYNGEE in the germline V gene. As DNA, the CDR3 is TGTGCCAGCAGCGTAGTAGGGCTAGCGGGAAACAATGAGCAGTTCTTC. Residues: CASSVVGLAGNNEQFF. Based on the CDR3 plus reference TRBV9 and TRBJ2-1, the full variable domain is DSGVTQTPKHLITATGQRVTLRCSPRSGDLSVYWYQQSLDQGLQFLIQYYNGEERAKGNILERFSAQQFPDLHSELNLSSLELGDSALYFCASSVVGLAGNNEQFFGPGTRLTVL.

The rearrangement links TRBV29-1 to TRBJ2-5, with 8 bases lining up with TRBD2. Germline V gene sequence: CDR1 SQVTM, CDR2 ANQGSEA. V dropped 4 bases and J dropped 2; count of bases not matched to a gene: 3. The CDR3 has 13 amino acids. CDR3 protein: CSVATGGQETQYF. In nucleotides, the CDR3 is TGCAGCGTTGCGACGGGGGGGCAAGAGACCCAGTACTTC.

This chain connects TRBV5-4 to TRBJ2-7, with 10 nucleotides matching TRBD1. This CDR3 comprises 15 residues. CDR1 and CDR2 (germline): SGHNT, YYREEE (reference sequence). The V segment lost 3 bases and the J segment 4 bases; nucleotides outside the gene matches: 7. The CDR3 DNA follows: TGTGCCAGCAGCTCCGGAGGACAGGGGGTTTACGAGCAGTACTTC. As protein: CASSSGGQGVYEQYF.

This chain connects TRBV21-1 to TRBJ2-1; TRBD2 was called by the table and not checked on the DNA. TRBV21-1 is a pseudogene. This CDR3 region has 17 residues. The CDR3 region is CASSKAGATRSYNEQFF. CDR3 DNA sequence: TGTGCCAGCAGCAAAGCGGGAGCAACGAGGTCCTACAATGAGCAGTTCTTC.

This chain connects TRBV5-1 to TRBJ2-2; TRBD1 matches at 10 bases. The CDR3 runs 16 residues. J lost 3 bases, V lost 1 base, and 3 bases had no gene match. The germline gives CDR1 SGHRS, CDR2 YFSETQ. The CDR3 DNA reads TGCGCCAGCAGCTTGTATGGACAGGGGGACACCGGGGAGCTGTTTTTT. Its protein product is CASSLYGQGDTGELFF.